The rows below give T cell receptor beta chains drawn from one sample of a study of PD-1 blockade in classical Hodgkin lymphoma. Assay used: immunoSEQ multiplex PCR; TCRdb lists only in-frame clones, some missing. The top ten hold around 2.7% of the sample, which has over 75,000 clones, approximately 90% seen once. Sequenced here: peripheral blood mononuclear cells (PBMCs), sampled before the fourth cycle of nivolumab. The receptors originated from a human donor with classical Hodgkin lymphoma. The CDR3 runs from the conserved cysteine through the conserved F or W. The D gene is left open where the match is weak. The listing skips clone size in some rows; elsewhere it reads once, few, many or a size class.

size: few
V: TRBV5-6
D: TRBD1
J: TRBJ1-1
CDR3: CASSRGTGGNAEAFF
DNA: TGTGCCAGCAGTCGCGGGACAGGCGGGAACGCTGAAGCTTTCTTT

size: -
V: TRBV6-5
D: -
J: TRBJ2-1
CDR3: CASSYKAGNEQFF
DNA: TGTGCCAGCAGTTACAAGGCGGGGAATGAGCAGTTCTTC

size: -
V: TRBV7-3
D: -
J: TRBJ1-1
CDR3: CASSLESGAEAFF
DNA: TGTGCCAGCAGCTTAGAGTCCGGGGCTGAAGCTTTCTTT

size: -
V: TRBV4-1
D: TRBD2
J: TRBJ2-7
CDR3: CASSAAGGKTYEQYF
DNA: TGCGCCAGCAGCGCCGCCGGGGGGAAGACCTACGAGCAGTACTTC

size: -
V: TRBV19
D: TRBD2
J: TRBJ2-1
CDR3: CASSIVASGGGFNEQFF
DNA: TGTGCCAGTAGTATAGTCGCTAGCGGGGGGGGATTTAATGAGCAGTTCTTC

size: -
V: TRBV30
D: -
J: TRBJ1-1
CDR3: CAWSPWLSGRTEAFF
DNA: TGTGCCTGGAGTCCGTGGTTGTCAGGGAGGACTGAAGCTTTCTTT

size: -
V: TRBV29-1
D: -
J: TRBJ1-5
CDR3: CSVGLGVDQPQHF
DNA: TGCAGCGTTGGTTTAGGGGTCGATCAGCCCCAGCATTTT

size: once
V: TRBV7-2
D: TRBD2
J: TRBJ2-3
CDR3: CASSLSSGGPRDTQYF
DNA: TGTGCCAGCAGCTTGTCTAGCGGGGGACCTAGGGATACGCAGTATTTT

size: -
V: TRBV30
D: -
J: TRBJ1-5
CDR3: CAWSELLGRRQPQHF
DNA: TGTGCCTGGAGTGAGTTGTTGGGACGGAGGCAGCCCCAGCATTTT

size: -
V: TRBV11-2
D: TRBD1
J: TRBJ1-1
CDR3: CASSWDRMNTEAFF
DNA: TGTGCCAGCAGCTGGGACAGAATGAACACTGAAGCTTTCTTT

size: -
V: TRBV5-1
D: -
J: TRBJ2-7
CDR3: CASSLRGSGAATFYEQYF
DNA: TGCGCCAGCAGCTTGCGGGGTTCGGGGGCAGCCACATTCTACGAGCAGTACTTC

size: -
V: TRBV9
D: -
J: TRBJ2-7
CDR3: CASSVAVGSEEQYF
DNA: TGTGCCAGCAGCGTAGCTGTGGGGTCGGAGGAGCAGTACTTC

size: -
V: TRBV5-1
D: -
J: TRBJ2-1
CDR3: CASSLAQRSSYNEQFF
DNA: TGCGCCAGCAGCTTGGCCCAGAGAAGCTCCTACAATGAGCAGTTCTTC

size: -
V: TRBV6-4
D: TRBD1
J: TRBJ2-3
CDR3: CASSDSGQGAGDTQYF
DNA: TGTGCCAGCAGTGACTCCGGCCAGGGGGCCGGAGATACGCAGTATTTT

size: -
V: TRBV9
D: -
J: TRBJ2-2
CDR3: CASSAEGDMGELFF
DNA: TGTGCCAGCAGCGCCGAGGGAGATATGGGGGAGCTGTTTTTT

size: once
V: TRBV13
D: -
J: TRBJ2-1
CDR3: CASSAPPGGVSEGEQFF
DNA: TGTGCCAGCAGCGCCCCTCCAGGCGGCGTATCAGAGGGTGAGCAGTTCTTC

size: -
V: TRBV9
D: -
J: TRBJ2-1
CDR3: CASSVDYNEQFF
DNA: TGTGCCAGCAGCGTAGATTACAATGAGCAGTTCTTC

size: -
V: TRBV6-5
D: -
J: TRBJ1-1
CDR3: CASSYLGAGDTEAFF
DNA: TGTGCCAGCAGTTACCTCGGGGCTGGGGACACTGAAGCTTTCTTT

size: -
V: TRBV5-1
D: TRBD2
J: TRBJ2-3
CDR3: CASSGLAGGDTQYF
DNA: TGCGCCAGCAGTGGACTAGCGGGGGGTGATACGCAGTATTTT

size: once
V: TRBV29-1
D: -
J: TRBJ1-1
CDR3: CSVDAENTEAFF
DNA: TGCAGCGTGGATGCAGAGAACACTGAAGCTTTCTTT

size: -
V: TRBV5-1
D: -
J: TRBJ2-1
CDR3: CASSYIAPGDSYNEQFF
DNA: TGCGCCAGCAGTTATATCGCCCCGGGAGACTCCTACAATGAGCAGTTCTTC

size: -
V: TRBV25-1
D: -
J: TRBJ2-5
CDR3: CASSALTGQETQYF
DNA: TGTGCCAGCAGTGCCTTGACAGGCCAAGAGACCCAGTACTTC

size: few
V: TRBV29-1
D: TRBD1
J: TRBJ1-2
CDR3: CSDGTGGDYGYTF
DNA: TGCAGCGATGGGACAGGGGGAGACTATGGCTACACCTTC

size: once
V: TRBV5-4
D: -
J: TRBJ2-7
CDR3: CASSLVSVGSYEQYF
DNA: TGTGCCAGCAGCTTGGTCTCGGTAGGTTCCTACGAGCAGTACTTC

size: -
V: TRBV30
D: -
J: TRBJ2-5
CDR3: CAWTVGGPQETQYF
DNA: TGTGCCTGGACGGTGGGGGGGCCGCAAGAGACCCAGTACTTC

size: -
V: TRBV30
D: -
J: TRBJ2-6
CDR3: CAFTSGANVLTF
DNA: TGTGCCTTTACGTCTGGGGCCAACGTCCTGACTTTC

size: -
V: TRBV6-6
D: -
J: TRBJ1-4
CDR3: CASSYFRTSNEKLFF
DNA: TGTGCCAGCAGTTACTTTCGGACCAGTAATGAAAAACTGTTTTTT

size: -
V: TRBV6-1
D: TRBD1
J: TRBJ2-1
CDR3: CASSDLKTGESSYNEQFF
DNA: TGTGCCAGCAGTGATCTGAAGACAGGGGAGAGCTCCTACAATGAGCAGTTCTTC

size: -
V: TRBV6-1
D: TRBD1
J: TRBJ1-2
CDR3: CASSRDRGLGYTF
DNA: TGTGCCAGCAGTCGGGACAGGGGGCTGGGCTACACCTTC

size: -
V: TRBV12-5
D: -
J: TRBJ2-6
CDR3: CASGTEPAGQSRANVLTF
DNA: TGTGCTAGTGGTACGGAGCCTGCAGGACAAAGTCGGGCCAACGTCCTGACTTTC

size: -
V: TRBV25-1
D: TRBD1
J: TRBJ1-2
CDR3: CASSGDRGPSAYGYTF
DNA: TGTGCCAGCAGTGGGGACAGGGGGCCCTCTGCCTATGGCTACACCTTC

size: -
V: TRBV5-1
D: -
J: TRBJ1-1
CDR3: CASSLDAGGNTEAFF
DNA: TGCGCCAGCAGCTTGGATGCTGGGGGTAACACTGAAGCTTTCTTT

size: -
V: TRBV19
D: -
J: TRBJ2-1
CDR3: CASSDNIAFAYNEQFF
DNA: TGTGCCAGTAGTGATAATATCGCTTTTGCCTACAATGAGCAGTTCTTC

size: -
V: TRBV9
D: -
J: TRBJ2-7
CDR3: CASSVLSQAAPYEQYF
DNA: TGTGCCAGCAGCGTATTATCCCAGGCAGCCCCCTACGAGCAGTACTTC

size: -
V: TRBV19
D: -
J: TRBJ2-7
CDR3: CASSTARGYEQYF
DNA: TGTGCCAGTAGCACGGCCAGGGGATACGAGCAGTACTTC

size: -
V: TRBV30
D: TRBD1
J: TRBJ1-2
CDR3: CACVGPGQGFYIYGYTF
DNA: TGTGCCTGTGTAGGACCGGGACAGGGTTTTTATATCTATGGCTACACCTTC

size: -
V: TRBV7-2
D: -
J: TRBJ1-2
CDR3: CASSLDAGTHYGYTF
DNA: TGTGCCAGCAGCTTAGATGCAGGGACTCACTATGGCTACACCTTC

size: -
V: TRBV30
D: -
J: TRBJ1-2
CDR3: CAWSGSQQGYGYTF
DNA: TGTGCCTGGAGTGGGTCCCAGCAGGGATATGGCTACACCTTC

size: -
V: TRBV7-9
D: -
J: TRBJ1-5
CDR3: CASSLEGNSNQPQHF
DNA: TGTGCCAGCAGCTTAGAGGGGAATAGCAATCAGCCCCAGCATTTT

size: -
V: TRBV7-9
D: -
J: TRBJ2-5
CDR3: CASRRGGWETQYF
DNA: TGTGCCAGCAGAAGGGGCGGGTGGGAGACCCAGTACTTC

size: -
V: TRBV7-6
D: -
J: TRBJ2-2
CDR3: CASSTIINTGELFF
DNA: TGTGCCAGCAGCACCATAATTAACACCGGGGAGCTGTTTTTT

size: -
V: TRBV29-1
D: TRBD2
J: TRBJ2-3
CDR3: CSVEDQLAGDVQFTDTQYF
DNA: TGCAGCGTTGAAGATCAACTAGCGGGGGACGTACAGTTCACAGATACGCAGTATTTT

size: -
V: TRBV28
D: -
J: TRBJ2-1
CDR3: CASRGDGGRYNEQFF
DNA: TGTGCCAGCAGGGGCGATGGGGGACGATACAATGAGCAGTTCTTC

size: -
V: TRBV5-1
D: TRBD1
J: TRBJ1-1
CDR3: CASSLHGQGNTEAFF
DNA: TGCGCCAGCAGCTTACATGGACAGGGGAACACTGAAGCTTTCTTT

size: -
V: TRBV6-4
D: -
J: TRBJ1-6
CDR3: CASSESGENSPLHF
DNA: TGTGCCAGCAGTGAATCTGGGGAAAATTCACCCCTCCACTTT

size: -
V: TRBV9
D: TRBD1
J: TRBJ2-7
CDR3: CASSVGQGVSYEQYF
DNA: TGTGCCAGCAGCGTAGGACAGGGAGTATCCTACGAGCAGTACTTC